Listed below are T cell receptor beta chains from one sample, sequenced in a study of CD8 T cells in Susac syndrome. TCRdb re-derived calls from the immunoSEQ multiplex PCR reads in MiXCR, one entry per CDR3 protein. This table holds tens of thousands of distinct CDR3 sequences, just under 95% found once. The material sequenced was CD4+ T cells from PBMCs. Receptor source: a human donor with Susac syndrome. Both conserved end residues are part of each CDR3. A D gene is named only where the DNA matches it firmly. Size is omitted from some rows. Given values are once, few, many or a class for expanded clones.

abundance	d_gene	len	v_gene	j_gene	CDR3nt	CDR3aa
.	.	17	TRBV27	TRBJ2-7	TGTGCCAGCAGTCCCCGGGGAGGCCCCAGGCCGCCCGACGAGCAGTACTTC	CASSPRGGPRPPDEQYF
.	.	15	TRBV7-6	TRBJ2-7	TGTGCCAGCAGCTTAGATCGAACTAGCAGCTACGAGCAGTACTTC	CASSLDRTSSYEQYF
.	.	15	TRBV21-1	TRBJ2-7	TGTGCCAGCAGCAAAGTTTACGGCGGGGACTACGAGCAGTACTTC	CASSKVYGGDYEQYF
few	.	14	TRBV4-2	TRBJ1-2	TGTGCCAGCAGCGGGCGTCAGGGATACTATGGCTACACCTTC	CASSGRQGYYGYTF
.	.	14	TRBV29-1	TRBJ2-2	TGCAGCGTCATGGGGGCCCCAAACACCGGGGAGCTGTTTTTT	CSVMGAPNTGELFF
.	.	14	TRBV7-2	TRBJ2-2	TGTGCCAGCAGCTTAAAGAGGGACACCGGGGAGCTGTTTTTT	CASSLKRDTGELFF
.	.	14	TRBV30	TRBJ2-3	TGTGCCTGCCATTTTTTGGGGAAGACAGATACGCAGTATTTT	CACHFLGKTDTQYF
.	.	17	TRBV11-1	TRBJ2-5	TGTGCCAGCAGCTTAGTAGGAGGGACCCCCTCGGGGGAGACCCAGTACTTC	CASSLVGGTPSGETQYF
.	.	14	TRBV12-3/TRBV12-4	TRBJ2-7	TGTGCCAGCAGTTTGGACCCGTACTCCTACGAGCAGTACTTC	CASSLDPYSYEQYF
.	TRBD2	15	TRBV5-6	TRBJ2-7	TGTGCCAGCAGCTTGGAGCGGGGGAGCTCCTACGAGCAGTACTTC	CASSLERGSSYEQYF
once	.	10	TRBV19	TRBJ1-2	TGTGCCACGGGCCACTATGGCTACACCTTC	CATGHYGYTF
.	.	15	TRBV3-1	TRBJ2-7	TGTGCCAGCAGCCAAGGAGTGGCAGGGGTGGGCGAGCAGTACTTC	CASSQGVAGVGEQYF
once	.	13	TRBV12-3/TRBV12-4	TRBJ2-3	TGTGCCAGCAGTTTAGCCCACACAGATACGCAGTATTTT	CASSLAHTDTQYF
.	TRBD1	13	TRBV29-1	TRBJ1-1	TGCAGCGTAAAACAGGGGCTGAACACTGAAGCTTTCTTT	CSVKQGLNTEAFF
.	.	11	TRBV30	TRBJ2-2	TGTGCCTGGAGTGTAGGGGGGGAGCTGTTTTTT	CAWSVGGELFF
.	.	15	TRBV20-1	TRBJ1-4	TGCAGTGCTAGAGATGGCGGGATTGCTAATGAAAAACTGTTTTTT	CSARDGGIANEKLFF
.	TRBD1	15	TRBV5-1	TRBJ2-1	TGCGCCAGCAGCTTGCAGGGACAGGGTATTAATGAGCAGTTCTTC	CASSLQGQGINEQFF
few	.	13	TRBV5-4	TRBJ2-5	TGTGCCAGCAGCTTGGCGCCCCAAGAGACCCAGTACTTC	CASSLAPQETQYF
.	.	13	TRBV14	TRBJ2-7	TGTGCCAGCAGCCAATCCGGGGGAGGCGAGCAGTACTTC	CASSQSGGGEQYF
few	.	12	TRBV12-3/TRBV12-4	TRBJ2-7	TGTGCCAGCAGTTTAAAGGCCTACGAGCAGTACTTC	CASSLKAYEQYF
.	TRBD1	13	TRBV20-1	TRBJ1-1	TGCAGTGCTAGCGACAGGGGGTCACCTGAAGCTTTCTTT	CSASDRGSPEAFF
.	.	12	TRBV20-1	TRBJ2-2	TGCAGTGCTAGCCTGAACACCGGGGAGCTGTTTTTT	CSASLNTGELFF
.	.	17	TRBV6-1	TRBJ2-3	TGTGCCAGCAGTCGGGGGACTTCTCACACGATACAGGATACGCAGTATTTT	CASSRGTSHTIQDTQYF
.	.	11	TRBV30	TRBJ2-1	TGTGCCTGGAGTTGGGTTGGGGAACAGTTCTTC	CAWSWVGEQFF
.	.	15	TRBV30	TRBJ1-4	TGTGCCTGGATTCCAGGGGCAGGGGTTACGGGAAAACTGTTTTTT	CAWIPGAGVTGKLFF
.	.	13	TRBV18	TRBJ1-5	TGTGCCAGCTCACCGGGGGGTGCGCAGCCCCAGCATTTT	CASSPGGAQPQHF
.	.	13	TRBV27	TRBJ2-7	TGTGCCAGCAGTTTTGGGGGCTCCTACGAGCAGTACTTC	CASSFGGSYEQYF
.	TRBD1	15	TRBV9	TRBJ1-5	TGTGCCAGCAGCTCTCAGGGGGCTGGCAATCAGCCCCAGCATTTT	CASSSQGAGNQPQHF
.	.	16	TRBV15	TRBJ2-3	TGTGCCACCAACTTTGTATGGGCATCTAGCACAGATACGCAGTATTTT	CATNFVWASSTDTQYF
.	.	15	TRBV20-1	TRBJ2-1	TGCAGTGCAGAGGGGAGGGCTGGCCCAGGGGATGAGCAGTTCTTC	CSAEGRAGPGDEQFF
.	.	15	TRBV5-1	TRBJ2-1	TGCGCCAGCACCTCTCGGACGGCCTCCTACAATGAGCAGTTCTTC	CASTSRTASYNEQFF
.	.	12	TRBV29-1	TRBJ1-1	TGCAGCGTCCATAAGACAAACACTGAAGCTTTCTTT	CSVHKTNTEAFF
.	.	12	TRBV11-3	TRBJ2-7	TGTGCCAGCAGCTTAGACCGCGGCGAGCAGTACTTC	CASSLDRGEQYF
once	.	15	TRBV30	TRBJ1-5	TGTGCCTGGAGTCCGACCCTCCGGGGGGAACAGCCCCAGCATTTT	CAWSPTLRGEQPQHF
few	TRBD2	16	TRBV12-3/TRBV12-4	TRBJ2-1	TGTGCCAGCAGTTTAGGAGCGGGGAGCTCCTACAATGAGCAGTTCTTC	CASSLGAGSSYNEQFF
.	.	11	TRBV20-1	TRBJ1-1	TGCAGTGCCTCGGGGGGAACTGAAGCTTTCTTT	CSASGGTEAFF
.	.	14	TRBV6-2/TRBV6-3	TRBJ1-1	TGTGCCAGCACCAGTTGGAACAGAGACACTGAAGCTTTCTTT	CASTSWNRDTEAFF
.	.	13	TRBV25-1	TRBJ2-5	TGTGCCAGCAGTGAAATTCAGCGGAAGACCCAGTACTTC	CASSEIQRKTQYF
.	TRBD2	17	TRBV5-1	TRBJ2-2	TGCGCCAGCCGATTCTCGGGGACTACCTTGAACACCGGGGAGCTGTTTTTT	CASRFSGTTLNTGELFF
.	TRBD2	13	TRBV20-1	TRBJ2-5	TGCAGTGCAGCCGGGACTAGCGTAGAGACCCAGTACTTC	CSAAGTSVETQYF
.	.	16	TRBV27	TRBJ2-4	TGTGCCGCAGGGGCTCCTGCGGGGGCAGCCAAAAACATTCAGTACTTC	CAAGAPAGAAKNIQYF
.	TRBD2	13	TRBV29-1	TRBJ2-7	TGCAGCGGCCGTAGCGGGGGGGCCGGAGAGCAGTACTTC	CSGRSGGAGEQYF
.	TRBD2	15	TRBV2	TRBJ2-3	TGTGCCAGCAGTCCTCTAGCGGGGACCACAGATACGCAGTATTTT	CASSPLAGTTDTQYF
.	.	16	TRBV7-3	TRBJ2-6	TGTGCCAGCAGCTTCCGGGAATCCTCTGGGGCCAACGTCCTGACTTTC	CASSFRESSGANVLTF
.	TRBD2	16	TRBV30	TRBJ2-7	TGTGCCTGGAGGTCATGGCGGGGGTGGGACGGCAACGAGCAGTACTTC	CAWRSWRGWDGNEQYF
.	.	11	TRBV5-6	TRBJ2-7	TGTGCCAGCAGCACCGACCACGAGCAGTACTTC	CASSTDHEQYF
.	.	10	TRBV30	TRBJ1-4	TGTGCCTGGGCGGATGAAAAACTGTTTTTT	CAWADEKLFF
.	.	18	TRBV6-4	TRBJ2-5	TGTGCCAGCAGTCGGGCTAGCGTTTCCTTAAGGCACCAAGAGACCCAGTACTTC	CASSRASVSLRHQETQYF
.	TRBD1	16	TRBV28	TRBJ2-5	TGTGCCAGCAGTTTCCCGGGACAGGGGATTTCAGAGACCCAGTACTTC	CASSFPGQGISETQYF
.	.	15	TRBV7-6	TRBJ2-6	TGTGCCAGCAGCCAGGGGTGGGCTGGGGCCAACGTCCTGACTTTC	CASSQGWAGANVLTF
.	.	12	TRBV9	TRBJ2-1	TGTGCCAGCAGCGTAAATCGGGAGGAGCAGTTCTTC	CASSVNREEQFF
.	.	16	TRBV29-1	TRBJ1-6	TGCAGCGTTGGTTGGGACACGAGTTTGCGTAATTCACCCCTCCACTTT	CSVGWDTSLRNSPLHF
.	.	13	TRBV29-1	TRBJ1-2	TGCAGCGTTGACCCAAGGGAACAGGCGGACTACACCTTC	CSVDPREQADYTF